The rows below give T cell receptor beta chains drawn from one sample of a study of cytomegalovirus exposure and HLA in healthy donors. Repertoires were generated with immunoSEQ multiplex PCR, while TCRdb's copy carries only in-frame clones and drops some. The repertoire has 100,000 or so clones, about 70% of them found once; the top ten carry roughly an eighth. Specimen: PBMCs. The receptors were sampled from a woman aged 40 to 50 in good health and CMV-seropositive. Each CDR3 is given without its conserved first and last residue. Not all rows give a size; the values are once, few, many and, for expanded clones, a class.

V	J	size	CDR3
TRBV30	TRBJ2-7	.	AWSGGNEQY
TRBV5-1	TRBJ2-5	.	ASGQSGGEETQY
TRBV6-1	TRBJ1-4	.	ASGANSPH
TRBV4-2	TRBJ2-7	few	ASSQDMKGGSYEQY
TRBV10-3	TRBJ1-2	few	AISDTLTGQGENYGYT
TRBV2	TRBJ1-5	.	ASRDNNQPQH
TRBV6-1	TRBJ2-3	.	ASSDLGLTDTQY
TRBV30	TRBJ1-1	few	AGGGNTEAF
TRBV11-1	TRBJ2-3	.	ASSPRDRDAQY
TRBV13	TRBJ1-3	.	ASTAGRRWGQLSGNTIY
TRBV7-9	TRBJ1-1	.	ASSPPSLNTEAF